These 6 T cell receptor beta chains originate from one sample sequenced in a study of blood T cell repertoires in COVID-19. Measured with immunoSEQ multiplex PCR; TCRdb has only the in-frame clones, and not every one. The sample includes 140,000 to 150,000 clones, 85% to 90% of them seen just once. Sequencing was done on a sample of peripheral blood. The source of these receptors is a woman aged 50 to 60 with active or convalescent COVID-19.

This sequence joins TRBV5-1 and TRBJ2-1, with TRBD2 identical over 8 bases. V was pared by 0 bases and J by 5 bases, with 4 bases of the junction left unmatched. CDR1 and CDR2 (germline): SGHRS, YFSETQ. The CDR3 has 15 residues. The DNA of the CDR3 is TGCGCCAGCAGCTTGGGCGGGGGGCCCAACAATGAGCAGTTCTTC. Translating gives CASSLGGGPNNEQFF.

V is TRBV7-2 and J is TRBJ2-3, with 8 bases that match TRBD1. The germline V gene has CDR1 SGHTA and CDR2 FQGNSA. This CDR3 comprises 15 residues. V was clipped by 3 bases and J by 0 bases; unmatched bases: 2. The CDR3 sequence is CASSLGDRSTDTQYF. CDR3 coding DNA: TGTGCCAGCAGCTTGGGGGACAGGAGCACAGATACGCAGTATTTT.

CDR3 in amino acids: CASSMSDYEQYF. The CDR3 nucleotides are TGTGCCAGTAGTATGTCAGACTACGAGCAGTACTTC. The J gene is TRBJ2-7, the V gene TRBV19; no reliable D call. CDR3 length: 12 amino acids. Germline CDR1 and CDR2: LNHDA and SQIVND (reference sequence). Between the trimmed V and J ends, which lost 3 bases and 3 bases, there was a span of 6 bases. The full variable domain, rest sourced from reference TRBV19 and TRBJ2-7, is DGGITQSPKYLFRKEGQNVTLSCEQNLNHDAMYWYRQDPGQGLRLIYYSQIVNDFQKGDIAEGYSVSREKKESFPLTVTSAQKNPTAFYLCASSMSDYEQYFGPGTRLTVT.

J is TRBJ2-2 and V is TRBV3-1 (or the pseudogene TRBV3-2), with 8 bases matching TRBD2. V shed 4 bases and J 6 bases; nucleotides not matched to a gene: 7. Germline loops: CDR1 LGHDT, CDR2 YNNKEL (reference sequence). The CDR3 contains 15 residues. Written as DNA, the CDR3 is TGTGCCAGCAGCCCGGGTAGCGGGATCGCCGGGGAGCTGTTTTTT. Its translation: CASSPGSGIAGELFF.

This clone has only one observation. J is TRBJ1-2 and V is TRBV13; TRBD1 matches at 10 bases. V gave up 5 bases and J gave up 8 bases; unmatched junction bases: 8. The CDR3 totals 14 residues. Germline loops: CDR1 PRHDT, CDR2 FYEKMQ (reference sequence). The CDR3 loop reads CASSAGQGMKGYTF. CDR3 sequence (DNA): TGTGCCAGCAGCGCGGGACAGGGGATGAAGGGCTACACCTTC. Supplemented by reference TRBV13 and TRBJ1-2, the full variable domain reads AAGVIQSPRHLIKEKRETATLKCYPIPRHDTVYWYQQGPGQDPQFLISFYEKMQSDKGSIPDRFSAQQFSDYHSELNMSSLELGDSALYFCASSAGQGMKGYTFGSGTRLTVV.

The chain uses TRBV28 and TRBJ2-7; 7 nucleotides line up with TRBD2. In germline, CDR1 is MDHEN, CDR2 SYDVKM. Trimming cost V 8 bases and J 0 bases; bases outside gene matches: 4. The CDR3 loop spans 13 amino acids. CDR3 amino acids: CASLAGFSYEQYF. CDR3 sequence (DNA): TGTGCCAGCTTAGCGGGTTTCTCCTACGAGCAGTACTTC.